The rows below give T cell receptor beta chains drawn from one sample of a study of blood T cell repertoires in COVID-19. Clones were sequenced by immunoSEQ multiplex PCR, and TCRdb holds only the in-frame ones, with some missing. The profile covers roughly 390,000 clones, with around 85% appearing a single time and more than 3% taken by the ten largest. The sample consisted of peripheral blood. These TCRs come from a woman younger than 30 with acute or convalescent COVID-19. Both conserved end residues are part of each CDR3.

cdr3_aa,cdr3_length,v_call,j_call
CASSGDRGYEQYF,13,TRBV27,TRBJ2-7
CATSDSRAGTHEQYF,15,TRBV24-1,TRBJ2-7
CASSEDGTGKGYGYTF,16,TRBV2,TRBJ1-2
CASSYRGPTREAFF,14,TRBV6-5,TRBJ1-1
CASSPTTGVSTDTQYF,16,TRBV18,TRBJ2-3
CAISAGAYEQYF,12,TRBV10-3,TRBJ2-7
CASSSWAGGTEAFF,14,TRBV11-2,TRBJ1-1
CASSNQENTEAFF,13,TRBV5-6,TRBJ1-1
CASSLGLAGVYEQFF,15,TRBV7-3,TRBJ2-1
CASSLGDRGPGELFF,15,TRBV11-2,TRBJ2-2
CASKRQGAGRGYTF,14,TRBV5-4,TRBJ1-2
CASSRDSGGNTEAFF,15,TRBV10-1,TRBJ1-1
CASSLGVTEAFF,12,TRBV2,TRBJ1-1
CASMLQGNTEAFF,13,TRBV25-1,TRBJ1-1
CASSHQGGGNTIYF,14,TRBV9,TRBJ1-3
CASRPQGAISGANVLTF,17,TRBV19,TRBJ2-6
CASSGGAGASAYGYTF,16,TRBV9,TRBJ1-2
CASSVAPGQGETQYF,15,TRBV9,TRBJ2-5
CASSLRGGAIRNEQFF,16,TRBV11-2,TRBJ2-1
CASLGGQGLYGYTF,14,TRBV9,TRBJ1-2
CASGLAPLTGTSGLRIYEQYF,21,TRBV12-5,TRBJ2-7
CASGRGQGSYNEQFF,15,TRBV5-1,TRBJ2-1
CASSAGQGGETQYF,14,TRBV9,TRBJ2-5
CASSSQGAGNQPQHF,15,TRBV5-6,TRBJ1-5
CASSSTGSNTEAFF,14,TRBV14,TRBJ1-1
CASSIGQGMNTEAFF,15,TRBV19,TRBJ1-1
CASSLLWAQGSPLHF,15,TRBV5-5,TRBJ1-6
CASSVGDSDSYEQYF,15,TRBV9,TRBJ2-7
CASSVAQDRDTEAFF,15,TRBV9,TRBJ1-1
CASDRAITEAFF,12,TRBV30,TRBJ1-1
CASSLSRAGGAGSTNEKLFF,20,TRBV27,TRBJ1-4
CATSALAGIPNTGELFF,17,TRBV24-1,TRBJ2-2
CSVEGPEGTGTNYGYTF,17,TRBV29-1,TRBJ1-2
CATATEVYTEAFF,13,TRBV19,TRBJ1-1
CASSLAGTGGVYGYTF,16,TRBV28,TRBJ1-2
CASSQTGTELYGYTF,15,TRBV4-2,TRBJ1-2
CASSRDIQETQYF,13,TRBV18,TRBJ2-5
CASSPLTGDKVLNTEAFF,18,TRBV4-1,TRBJ1-1
CASSKAWDRGNGYTF,15,TRBV21-1,TRBJ1-2
CASSKGTDYGYTF,13,TRBV9,TRBJ1-2
CASSLPGGYGYTF,13,TRBV7-2,TRBJ1-2
CATSEGTGLDEKLFF,15,TRBV24-1,TRBJ1-4
CASSFRDRPNEKLFF,15,TRBV19,TRBJ1-4
CASGLVQGRLAGSTDTQYF,19,TRBV12-5,TRBJ2-3
CASSLTGGGMNTEAFF,16,TRBV11-2,TRBJ1-1
CASKGRQGTNTGELFF,16,TRBV28,TRBJ2-2
CASSPGTGSRYTF,13,TRBV18,TRBJ1-2
CASGGLGDTQYF,12,TRBV7-3,TRBJ2-3
CASSSIYGYTF,11,TRBV9,TRBJ1-2
CATSDTGRETQYF,13,TRBV24-1,TRBJ2-5
CASGPRAGTTNEKLFF,16,TRBV12-5,TRBJ1-4
CASQAVGPNYGYTF,14,TRBV5-1,TRBJ1-2
CAISPGGRPYNEQFF,15,TRBV10-3,TRBJ2-1
CSVRDSLNQPQHF,13,TRBV29-1,TRBJ1-5
CASSFVSYEQYF,12,TRBV6-6,TRBJ2-7
CASSIVSGAGVPQHF,15,TRBV19,TRBJ1-5
CASRREGRDTQYF,13,TRBV27,TRBJ2-3
CASSQVGFQRVNYGYTF,17,TRBV4-1,TRBJ1-2
CASSLEGTSGETQYF,15,TRBV7-9,TRBJ2-5
CASREGENTEAFF,13,TRBV5-1,TRBJ1-1